This T cell receptor beta chain was captured in a study of T cells after yellow fever vaccination. Whole-study findings and limits: It was the secondary response that reached its peak faster, day 5 versus 15, but it was weaker.

The authors made TCR cDNA by 5'RACE template switching, adding a universal primer site and UMIs. TCRdb reanalysed the 5' RACE reads using MiXCR and keeps one entry per CDR3 protein. The sample includes under 50,000 distinct CDR3 sequences, around 6.4% of them seen just once. Germline-derived CDR1 and CDR2 are SGHNT and YYREEE (reference sequence). The CDR3 runs 15 residues. The trim removed 3 bases at V and 6 bases at J, leaving 9 bases unmatched. The sequences come from PBMCs, either bulk or a sorted T-cell subset (CD4+, CD8+, memory, or dextramer-sorted; not recorded which), collected 45 days after the yellow fever booster vaccination. This chain connects TRBV5-4 to TRBJ2-1; 7 nucleotides match TRBD2. The clonotype comes from a man aged 25-45 years who received the YFV17D yellow fever vaccine. The CDR3 here is CASSSLGTKGNEQFF. The CDR3 DNA follows: TGTGCCAGCAGCTCGCTTGGGACTAAGGGCAATGAGCAGTTCTTC.